The 2 T cell receptor beta chains below were found in one sample sequenced in a study of early T cells in non-severe SARS-CoV-2 infection (dated by TCRdb to 2020 to 2023). The library came from 5' RACE. The sequencing machine was a NextSeq 500. The public reads were quality trimmed at Q25 with fastp and then assembled into clones with MiXCR by TCRdb, keeping productive beta chains. Each CDR3 protein gets just one entry, which takes the most common genes and DNA from the rows behind it. The sample contains around 77,000 distinct CDR3 sequences, 5% of them found a single time. The ten largest make up approximately 7.4% of the sample. Material: whole blood, obtained at baseline. Every receptor here comes from an adult who was a healthcare worker with PCR-confirmed SARS-CoV-2 infection or an uninfected control (not recorded which).

This clonotype was observed at least ten times. V gene TRBV20-1 combines with J gene TRBJ2-7; no definite D call. CDR1 DFQATT and CDR2 SNEGSKA come from the germline V gene (reference sequence). V was shortened by 5 bases and J by 4 bases, with 12 bases between the two germline ends. The CDR3 has 12 residues. Here the CDR3 DNA reads TGCAGTGCTGAATACAGCAGTTACGAGCAGTACTTC. It is translated as CSAEYSSYEQYF.

In its sample, this clonotype was seen many times. V usage is TRBV7-9 and J usage is TRBJ2-1; a weak D match, TRBD2 (5 bases). Germline loops: CDR1 SEHNR, CDR2 FQNEAQ (reference sequence). The CDR3 has 15 residues. Trimming pared 5 bases from V and 0 bases from J, leaving 11 bases between. The CDR3 sequence: CASSAERDSYNEQFF. The DNA of the CDR3 is TGTGCCAGCAGCGCCGAGAGGGACTCCTACAATGAGCAGTTCTTC.